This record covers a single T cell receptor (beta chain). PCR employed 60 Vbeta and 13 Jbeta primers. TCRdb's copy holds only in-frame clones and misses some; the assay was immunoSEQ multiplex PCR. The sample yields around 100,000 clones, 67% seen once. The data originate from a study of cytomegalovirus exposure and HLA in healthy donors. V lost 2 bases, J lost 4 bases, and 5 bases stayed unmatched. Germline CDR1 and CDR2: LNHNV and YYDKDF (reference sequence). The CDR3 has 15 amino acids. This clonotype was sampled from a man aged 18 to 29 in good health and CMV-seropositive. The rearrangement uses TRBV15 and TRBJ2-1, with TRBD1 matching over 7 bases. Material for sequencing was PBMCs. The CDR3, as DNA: TGTGCCACCAGCAGACAAGACAGGGCGTACAATGAGCAGTTCTTC. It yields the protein CATSRQDRAYNEQFF.